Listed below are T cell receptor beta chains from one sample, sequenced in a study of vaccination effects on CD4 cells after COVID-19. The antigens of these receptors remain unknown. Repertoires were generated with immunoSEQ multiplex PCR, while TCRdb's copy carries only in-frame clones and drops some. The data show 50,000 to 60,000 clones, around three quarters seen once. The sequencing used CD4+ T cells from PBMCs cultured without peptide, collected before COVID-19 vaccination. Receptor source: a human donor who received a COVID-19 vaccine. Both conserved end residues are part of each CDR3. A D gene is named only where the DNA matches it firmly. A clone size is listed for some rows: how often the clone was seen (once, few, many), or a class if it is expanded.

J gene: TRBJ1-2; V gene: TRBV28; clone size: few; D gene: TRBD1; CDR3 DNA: TGTGCCACCACAGGGGTGGGTGGCTACACCTTC; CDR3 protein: CATTGVGGYTF
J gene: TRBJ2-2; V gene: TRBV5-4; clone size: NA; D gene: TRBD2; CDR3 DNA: TGTGCCACCCACCGGGACTACCCCGGGGAGCTGTTTTTT; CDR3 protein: CATHRDYPGELFF
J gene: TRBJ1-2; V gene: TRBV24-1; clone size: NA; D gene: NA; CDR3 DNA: TGTGCCACCAGTGATTTGAACAGGGAACATGGCTACACCTTC; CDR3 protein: CATSDLNREHGYTF
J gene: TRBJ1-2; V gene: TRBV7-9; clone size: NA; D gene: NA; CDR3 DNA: TGTGCCAGCAGCCAATCTGGACACCCGGGTACCTTC; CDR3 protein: CASSQSGHPGTF
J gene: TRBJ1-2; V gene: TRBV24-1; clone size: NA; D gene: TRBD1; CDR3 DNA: TGTGCCACCAGTGACTCTTCCGGGACAGGGTTCCGGAACTATGGCTACACCTTC; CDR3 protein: CATSDSSGTGFRNYGYTF
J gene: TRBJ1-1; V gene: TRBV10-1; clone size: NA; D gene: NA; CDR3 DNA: TGCGCCAGCAGTGCGACAGTGAACACTGAAGCTTTCTTT; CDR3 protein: CASSATVNTEAFF
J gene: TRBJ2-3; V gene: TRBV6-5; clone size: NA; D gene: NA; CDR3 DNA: TGTGCCAGTACACCTTCCAACAGAGGCACAGATACGCAGTATTTT; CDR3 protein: CASTPSNRGTDTQYF
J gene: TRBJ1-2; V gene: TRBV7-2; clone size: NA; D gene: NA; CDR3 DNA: TGTGCCAGCAGCTTAAGACAGGCCTCCTATGGCTACACCTTC; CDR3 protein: CASSLRQASYGYTF
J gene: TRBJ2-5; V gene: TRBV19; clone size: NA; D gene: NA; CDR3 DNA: TGTGCCAGTAGTCGGGGCGGAGAGACCCAGTACTTC; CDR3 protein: CASSRGGETQYF
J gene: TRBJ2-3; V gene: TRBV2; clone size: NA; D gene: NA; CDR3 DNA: TGTGCCAGCCGATGGTCGGATACGCAGTATTTT; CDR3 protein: CASRWSDTQYF
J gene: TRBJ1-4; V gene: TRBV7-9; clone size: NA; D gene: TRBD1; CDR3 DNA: TGTGCCAGCAGCAGGGGACAGGGTAATGAAAAACTGTTTTTT; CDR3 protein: CASSRGQGNEKLFF
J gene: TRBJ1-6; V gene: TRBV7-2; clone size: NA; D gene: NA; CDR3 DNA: TGTGCCAGCAGCTTAAGGAGGGGCACGGGATGGGCCCTCCACTTT; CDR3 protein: CASSLRRGTGWALHF
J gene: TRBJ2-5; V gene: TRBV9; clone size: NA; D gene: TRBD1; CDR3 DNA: TGTGCCAGCAGCCAAAGGGGACAGGGGGCGGAGACCCAGTACTTC; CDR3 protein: CASSQRGQGAETQYF
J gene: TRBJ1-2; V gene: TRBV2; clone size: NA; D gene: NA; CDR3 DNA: TGTGCCAGCAGTGAGGGGAAAGGGACGGGGAACTATGGCTACACCTTC; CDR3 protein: CASSEGKGTGNYGYTF
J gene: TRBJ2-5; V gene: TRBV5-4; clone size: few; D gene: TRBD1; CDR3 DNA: TGTGCCAGCAGCTATCCGGGACAGGGGGCGAGGGAGACCCAGTACTTC; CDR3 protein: CASSYPGQGARETQYF
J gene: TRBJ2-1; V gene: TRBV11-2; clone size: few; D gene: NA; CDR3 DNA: TGTGCCAGCAGCTCAACAGGAGGAAATGAGCAGTTCTTC; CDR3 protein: CASSSTGGNEQFF
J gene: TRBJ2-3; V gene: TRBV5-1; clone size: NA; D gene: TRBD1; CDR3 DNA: TGCGCCAGCAGCCCGGGACAGGGCGCAGATACGCAGTATTTT; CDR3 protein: CASSPGQGADTQYF
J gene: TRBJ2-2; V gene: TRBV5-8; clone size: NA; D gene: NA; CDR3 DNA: TGTGCCAGCAGGGGGCTATTGGCGGGCACCGGGGAGCTGTTTTTT; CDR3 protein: CASRGLLAGTGELFF
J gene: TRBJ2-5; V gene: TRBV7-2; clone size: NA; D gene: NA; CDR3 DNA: TGTGCCAGCAGCAACTGGGTCCTTAACCAAGAGACCCAGTACTTC; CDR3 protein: CASSNWVLNQETQYF
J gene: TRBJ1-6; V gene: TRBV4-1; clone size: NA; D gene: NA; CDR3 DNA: TGCGCCAGCAGCCAAGAAATGGTCGGTGCACCCCTCCACTTT; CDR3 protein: CASSQEMVGAPLHF
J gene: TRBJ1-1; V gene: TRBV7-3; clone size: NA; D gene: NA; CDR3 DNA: TGTGCCAGCAGCTTCGCAGCAAACACTGAAGCTTTCTTT; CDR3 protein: CASSFAANTEAFF
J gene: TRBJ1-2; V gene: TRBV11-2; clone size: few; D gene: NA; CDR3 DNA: TGTGCCAGCAGCTATTTTGGGACGGCCGGCTACACCTTC; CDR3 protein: CASSYFGTAGYTF